Listed below are T cell receptor beta chains from one sample, sequenced in a study of long-term antiretroviral therapy in people with HIV. TCRdb keeps only in-frame clones here, not all; method: immunoSEQ multiplex PCR. The sample holds around 26,000 clones, about 81% seen once. This specimen consisted of unsorted PBMCs, obtained 2.9 years after starting antiretroviral therapy. The receptors stem from a man in his fifties with HIV. The CDR3 runs from the conserved cysteine through the conserved F or W. D genes are given only for firm matches. Clone size is given for some rows only: seen once, a few or many times, or a class if the clone is expanded.

D gene: TRBD1; clone size: NA; J gene: TRBJ1-4; V gene: TRBV27; CDR3 DNA: TGTGCCAGCAGTTTAGGGTACGGACAGGGCGCAACTAATGAAAAACTGTTTTTT; CDR3 protein: CASSLGYGQGATNEKLFF
D gene: NA; clone size: NA; J gene: TRBJ2-1; V gene: TRBV5-1; CDR3 DNA: TGCGCCAGCAGCTTGGTGGCTAATGAGCAGTTCTTC; CDR3 protein: CASSLVANEQFF
D gene: NA; clone size: NA; J gene: TRBJ2-3; V gene: TRBV28; CDR3 DNA: TGTGCCAGCAGTTTAAATCCTAGTGGCCCAGATACGCAGTATTTT; CDR3 protein: CASSLNPSGPDTQYF
D gene: NA; clone size: NA; J gene: TRBJ2-7; V gene: TRBV27; CDR3 DNA: TGTGCCAGCAGTTTATCGGGCACAAGCTTCTACGAGCAGTACTTC; CDR3 protein: CASSLSGTSFYEQYF
D gene: NA; clone size: NA; J gene: TRBJ2-1; V gene: TRBV11-2; CDR3 DNA: TGTGCCAGCAGCTTAGCCACAGGGTGGGGCAATGAGCAGTTCTTC; CDR3 protein: CASSLATGWGNEQFF
D gene: TRBD1; clone size: few; J gene: TRBJ1-2; V gene: TRBV7-2; CDR3 DNA: TGTGCCAGCAGCTCTACGACAGGGGCAGGCTATGGCTACACCTTC; CDR3 protein: CASSSTTGAGYGYTF
D gene: NA; clone size: NA; J gene: TRBJ2-6; V gene: TRBV4-2; CDR3 DNA: TGTGCCAGCAGCCAAGAGGAGGGGGCAGGGGCCAACGTCCTGACTTTC; CDR3 protein: CASSQEEGAGANVLTF
D gene: NA; clone size: NA; J gene: TRBJ1-4; V gene: TRBV19; CDR3 DNA: TGTGCCAGTAGTATCCCGACAGCGAATAATGAAAAACTGTTTTTT; CDR3 protein: CASSIPTANNEKLFF
D gene: NA; clone size: NA; J gene: TRBJ2-7; V gene: TRBV5-8; CDR3 DNA: TGTGCCAGCAGGTCCAGGAGCTCCTACGAGCAGTACTTC; CDR3 protein: CASRSRSSYEQYF
D gene: TRBD1; clone size: once; J gene: TRBJ2-2; V gene: TRBV5-1; CDR3 DNA: TGCGCCAGCAGCTTGGACACAGGGGGCTATGTAACCGGGGAGCTGTTTTTT; CDR3 protein: CASSLDTGGYVTGELFF
D gene: NA; clone size: NA; J gene: TRBJ1-4; V gene: TRBV30; CDR3 DNA: TGTGCCTGGAGTTCCTACATTCCGGGACTTCGAGAAAAACTGTTTTTT; CDR3 protein: CAWSSYIPGLREKLFF
D gene: TRBD2; clone size: NA; J gene: TRBJ2-3; V gene: TRBV2; CDR3 DNA: TGTGCCCCCGGGGGAGCGGGGGGTAGCACAGATACGCAGTATTTT; CDR3 protein: CAPGGAGGSTDTQYF
D gene: TRBD1; clone size: NA; J gene: TRBJ1-2; V gene: TRBV19; CDR3 DNA: TGTGCCAGTAGTATCGGGACAGATTATGGCTACACCTTC; CDR3 protein: CASSIGTDYGYTF
D gene: NA; clone size: NA; J gene: TRBJ2-1; V gene: TRBV11-2; CDR3 DNA: TGTGCCAGCAGCTTAATCACAGGGAGGACTTACAATGAGCAGTTCTTC; CDR3 protein: CASSLITGRTYNEQFF
D gene: TRBD1; clone size: NA; J gene: TRBJ2-7; V gene: TRBV19; CDR3 DNA: TGTGCCAGTAGTGCCCCGACAGGGGTCGAGCAGTACTTC; CDR3 protein: CASSAPTGVEQYF
D gene: TRBD1; clone size: NA; J gene: TRBJ2-7; V gene: TRBV6-5; CDR3 DNA: TGTGCCAGCAGTTCGACCGGGACAGGGGGCAGCGAGCAGTACTTC; CDR3 protein: CASSSTGTGGSEQYF
D gene: TRBD1; clone size: NA; J gene: TRBJ2-1; V gene: TRBV14; CDR3 DNA: TGTGCCAGCAGCCAACAACAGGGGTCCTACAATGAGCAGTTCTTC; CDR3 protein: CASSQQQGSYNEQFF
D gene: NA; clone size: NA; J gene: TRBJ2-3; V gene: TRBV21-1; CDR3 DNA: TGTGCCAGCGACTGGACAGGGGGTGCAGATACGCAGTATTTT; CDR3 protein: CASDWTGGADTQYF
D gene: NA; clone size: few; J gene: TRBJ1-1; V gene: TRBV6-6; CDR3 DNA: TGTGCCAGCAGTTACACCCGGTCAGGTGGGGGAGCTTTCTTT; CDR3 protein: CASSYTRSGGGAFF
D gene: NA; clone size: NA; J gene: TRBJ1-2; V gene: TRBV7-9; CDR3 DNA: TGTGCCAGCAGCGCCACCAGTCTCAATGGCTACACCTTC; CDR3 protein: CASSATSLNGYTF
D gene: NA; clone size: once; J gene: TRBJ1-4; V gene: TRBV6-5; CDR3 DNA: TGTGCCAGCAGTTCAGGAAAGAAACTGTTTTTT; CDR3 protein: CASSSGKKLFF
D gene: NA; clone size: NA; J gene: TRBJ2-1; V gene: TRBV7-6; CDR3 DNA: TGTGCCAGCAGCTTAGGCGGGCTAGTCGAGCAGTTCTTC; CDR3 protein: CASSLGGLVEQFF
D gene: NA; clone size: once; J gene: TRBJ1-2; V gene: TRBV28; CDR3 DNA: TGTGCCAGCAGTTCCCCTTGGGGGTTAGACTATGGCTACACCTTC; CDR3 protein: CASSSPWGLDYGYTF
D gene: NA; clone size: NA; J gene: TRBJ2-5; V gene: TRBV27; CDR3 DNA: TGTGCCAGCAGTCTGGGGATAGCGGCCCAAGAGACCCAGTACTTC; CDR3 protein: CASSLGIAAQETQYF
D gene: NA; clone size: once; J gene: TRBJ2-2; V gene: TRBV7-2; CDR3 DNA: TGTGCCAGCAGCTTGAGTCAAGGGACCGGGGAGCTGTTTTTT; CDR3 protein: CASSLSQGTGELFF
D gene: NA; clone size: few; J gene: TRBJ1-6; V gene: TRBV6-1; CDR3 DNA: TGTGCCAGCAGAGAGAGAACAGGGCCCTGCCACTTT; CDR3 protein: CASRERTGPCHF
D gene: TRBD1; clone size: once; J gene: TRBJ2-7; V gene: TRBV28; CDR3 DNA: TGTGCCAGCAGCCAACGGACAGGGAGTAGCTACGAGCAGTACTTC; CDR3 protein: CASSQRTGSSYEQYF
D gene: TRBD1; clone size: NA; J gene: TRBJ1-1; V gene: TRBV7-3; CDR3 DNA: TGTGCCAGCAGCCAGGGACAGTTGAACACTGAAGCTTTCTTT; CDR3 protein: CASSQGQLNTEAFF
D gene: TRBD2; clone size: NA; J gene: TRBJ2-7; V gene: TRBV4-1; CDR3 DNA: TGCGCCAGCAGCCTAGTGACTAGCAGCTACGAGCAGTACTTC; CDR3 protein: CASSLVTSSYEQYF
D gene: TRBD1; clone size: NA; J gene: TRBJ1-1; V gene: TRBV19; CDR3 DNA: TGTGCCAGTAGTATACGGACAGGGGGCTCTAACACTGAAGCTTTCTTT; CDR3 protein: CASSIRTGGSNTEAFF
D gene: NA; clone size: NA; J gene: TRBJ2-1; V gene: TRBV25-1; CDR3 DNA: TGTGCCAGCAGTGAACAGGGAGTCCGCCCCGAGCAGTTCTTC; CDR3 protein: CASSEQGVRPEQFF
D gene: NA; clone size: NA; J gene: TRBJ2-7; V gene: TRBV18; CDR3 DNA: TGTGCCAGCTCACCCCGCGACAGAAACGAGCAGTACTTC; CDR3 protein: CASSPRDRNEQYF